Listed below are T cell receptor beta chains from one sample, sequenced in a study of blood T cell repertoires in COVID-19. The assay was immunoSEQ multiplex PCR, and TCRdb's table has in-frame clones only and misses some. The sample lists some 13,000 clones, approximately 81% occurring once. The sequencing sample was made of peripheral blood. These receptors came from a human donor in a cohort sampled during active COVID-19. Each CDR3 is given with its conserved first and last residue. The D gene is left open where the match is weak. For some rows the clone size is stated as once, few or many, or as a class when expanded; others skip it.

clone_size: few
d_call: NA
j_call: TRBJ2-1
v_call: TRBV19
cdr3_nt: TGTGCCAGTAGTGTTACCGGGAATGAGCAGTTCTTC
cdr3_aa: CASSVTGNEQFF

clone_size: NA
d_call: NA
j_call: TRBJ1-5
v_call: TRBV30
cdr3_nt: TGTGCCTGGACCTCCGGACTTAATCAGCCCCAGCATTTT
cdr3_aa: CAWTSGLNQPQHF

clone_size: NA
d_call: TRBD1
j_call: TRBJ1-5
v_call: TRBV24-1
cdr3_nt: TGTGCCACCAGTGGTAGGCAGGGGGATCAGCCCCAGCATTTT
cdr3_aa: CATSGRQGDQPQHF

clone_size: many
d_call: NA
j_call: TRBJ1-4
v_call: TRBV2
cdr3_nt: TGTGCCAGCAGAGACAGCGCAACTAATGAAAAACTGTTTTTT
cdr3_aa: CASRDSATNEKLFF

clone_size: NA
d_call: TRBD2
j_call: TRBJ2-1
v_call: TRBV27
cdr3_nt: TGTGCCAGCAGCTTACTAGCGGGCTCCTACAATGAGCAGTTCTTC
cdr3_aa: CASSLLAGSYNEQFF

clone_size: NA
d_call: NA
j_call: TRBJ1-5
v_call: TRBV28
cdr3_nt: TGTGCCAGCAGTCCCCTATCCCGGAGGGCCCTAAATCAGCCCCAGCATTTT
cdr3_aa: CASSPLSRRALNQPQHF

clone_size: NA
d_call: TRBD1
j_call: TRBJ2-1
v_call: TRBV6-4
cdr3_nt: TGTGCCAGCAGTGCAGGGACAGGGGTGATGGAGCAGTTCTTC
cdr3_aa: CASSAGTGVMEQFF

clone_size: NA
d_call: TRBD2
j_call: TRBJ2-7
v_call: TRBV6-2/TRBV6-3
cdr3_nt: TGTGCCAGCAGTTACTCGCCTAGCGGGATTGGCGAGCAGTACTTC
cdr3_aa: CASSYSPSGIGEQYF

clone_size: NA
d_call: TRBD1
j_call: TRBJ1-1
v_call: TRBV9
cdr3_nt: TGTGCCAGCAGCACCGGGACAGCCTCTGAAGCTTTCTTT
cdr3_aa: CASSTGTASEAFF

clone_size: once
d_call: NA
j_call: TRBJ1-4
v_call: TRBV7-9
cdr3_nt: TGTGCCAGCAGCTTAGCGGGGGCGGTTGAAAAACTGTTTTTT
cdr3_aa: CASSLAGAVEKLFF

clone_size: NA
d_call: TRBD1
j_call: TRBJ1-2
v_call: TRBV10-1
cdr3_nt: TGCGCCAGCAGCCCCGGGACAGGCCTCTATGGCTACACCTTC
cdr3_aa: CASSPGTGLYGYTF

clone_size: few
d_call: TRBD2
j_call: TRBJ2-1
v_call: TRBV4-2
cdr3_nt: TGTGCCAGCAGCCAACCCGGGACTAGCGGGAGGGCCGACAATGAGCAGTTCTTC
cdr3_aa: CASSQPGTSGRADNEQFF

clone_size: NA
d_call: TRBD1
j_call: TRBJ1-1
v_call: TRBV18
cdr3_nt: TGTGCCAGCTCATTGGGACAGGGAAGCACTGAAGCTTTCTTT
cdr3_aa: CASSLGQGSTEAFF

clone_size: NA
d_call: NA
j_call: TRBJ2-5
v_call: TRBV10-3
cdr3_nt: TGTGCCATCAGTGAGGATCCAGGTTCAGAGACCCAGTACTTC
cdr3_aa: CAISEDPGSETQYF

clone_size: NA
d_call: NA
j_call: TRBJ2-1
v_call: TRBV11-1
cdr3_nt: TGTGCCAGCAGCTTCCCTAGGAGCGGTTACAATGAGCAGTTCTTC
cdr3_aa: CASSFPRSGYNEQFF

clone_size: once
d_call: NA
j_call: TRBJ1-1
v_call: TRBV27
cdr3_nt: TGTGCCAGCAAACCGGGGGTGGGGGTCTTGCAAGCTTTCTTT
cdr3_aa: CASKPGVGVLQAFF

clone_size: NA
d_call: TRBD2
j_call: TRBJ2-2
v_call: TRBV7-9
cdr3_nt: TGTGCCAGCAGCCCCGGGAGGGGGGACACCGGGGAGCTGTTTTTT
cdr3_aa: CASSPGRGDTGELFF

clone_size: NA
d_call: TRBD2
j_call: TRBJ2-7
v_call: TRBV27
cdr3_nt: TGTGCCAGCAGCCCCGGGGGGGGCGCCGAGCAGTACTTC
cdr3_aa: CASSPGGGAEQYF

clone_size: once
d_call: TRBD2
j_call: TRBJ2-1
v_call: TRBV6-2/TRBV6-3
cdr3_nt: TGTGCCAGCAGTACCCCAGCGGGAGAGGATGAGCAGTTCTTC
cdr3_aa: CASSTPAGEDEQFF

clone_size: NA
d_call: NA
j_call: TRBJ2-5
v_call: TRBV7-6
cdr3_nt: TGTGCCAGCAGCTCCCGCGGCGAAGAGACCCAGTACTTC
cdr3_aa: CASSSRGEETQYF

clone_size: once
d_call: TRBD1
j_call: TRBJ2-7
v_call: TRBV4-3
cdr3_nt: TGCGCCAGCAGCTTTTCCGGGACAGGGGAAACCTACGAGCAGTACTTC
cdr3_aa: CASSFSGTGETYEQYF

clone_size: few
d_call: NA
j_call: TRBJ2-5
v_call: TRBV19
cdr3_nt: TGTGCCAGTAGTACCGGGGTACCGAGCCAAGAGACCCAGTACTTC
cdr3_aa: CASSTGVPSQETQYF